These 20 T cell receptor beta chains share one sample of origin, sequenced in a study of T cell responses to AZD1222 COVID-19 vaccine. The protocol was immunoSEQ multiplex PCR, while the TCRdb copy is restricted to in-frame clones and leaves out a portion. The table lists about 150,000 clones, about nine tenths of them singletons. The sequencing used peripheral blood, collected on day 0 of AZD1222 vaccination. The receptor set was obtained from an adult in good health.

The chain joins TRBV18 to TRBJ2-5; D gene unclear. Per germline, CDR1 KGHSH and CDR2 LQKENI. The CDR3 is 14 residues long. Trimming cost V 2 bases and J 5 bases, with 12 bases left between them. The chain's CDR3 is CASSPGIGAETQYF. CDR3 DNA sequence: TGTGCCAGCTCACCAGGGATCGGAGCGGAGACCCAGTACTTC.

The V and J genes are TRBV10-3 and TRBJ2-7, with TRBD1 identical over 9 bases. Germline CDR1 and CDR2: ENHRY and SYGVKD. The CDR3 is 14 residues long. V was pared by 2 bases and J by 4 bases, with 3 bases of the junction left unmatched. The CDR3 sequence: CAISEGQGMYEQYF. In DNA form, the CDR3 reads TGTGCCATCAGTGAGGGACAGGGGATGTACGAGCAGTACTTC.

This sequence joins TRBV6-5 and TRBJ1-1; weak D call: TRBD1 (6 bases). The ends were cut back, 2 bases at V and 0 bases at J, with 7 bases in the middle. The CDR3 length is 14 residues. CDR1 is MNHEY and CDR2 is SVGAGI in the germline V gene. CDR3 protein: CASSYGQLNTEAFF. CDR3 sequence (DNA): TGTGCCAGCAGTTACGGACAGCTGAACACTGAAGCTTTCTTT.

The chain combines TRBV2 with TRBJ2-7; 9 positions agree with TRBD2. The CDR3 is 13 amino acids. Germline loops: CDR1 SNHLY, CDR2 FYNNEI. After removal of 7 bases from V and 4 bases from J, the junction contained 5 bases not matched to a gene. CDR3 sequence: CASIETSGYEQYF. CDR3 DNA: TGTGCCAGCATTGAGACTAGCGGATACGAGCAGTACTTC.

The chain employs TRBV27 and TRBJ2-5; D gene unclear. This CDR3 contains 13 residues. V gave up 2 bases and J gave up 5 bases, with 9 bases separating them. CDR1 is MNHEY, CDR2 SMNVEV, per germline (reference sequence). The CDR3 sequence: CASSLPTTETQYF. In DNA, the CDR3 is TGTGCCAGCAGTTTACCCACTACTGAGACCCAGTACTTC.

For the CDR3, the DNA is TGTGCCAGCAGCTTAAGTCGTCTCAGAGAAAAACTGTTTTTT. Protein: CASSLSRLREKLFF. The J gene is TRBJ1-4, the V gene TRBV7-2; D gene ambiguous. CDR1 is SGHTA and CDR2 is FQGNSA in the germline V gene. This CDR3 has 14 residues. V dropped 2 bases and J dropped 8 bases, with 12 bases sitting between them.

J is TRBJ2-7 and V is TRBV6-6, with D hard to call. This CDR3 comprises 16 residues. Looked up from germline, CDR1 is MNHNY and CDR2 is SVGAGI (reference sequence). The ends were cut back, 0 bases at V and 0 bases at J, with 12 bases in the middle. CDR3 loop: CASSYSISANSYEQYF. As DNA, the CDR3 is TGTGCCAGCAGTTACTCGATCTCGGCCAACTCCTACGAGCAGTACTTC.

Notes on this clone: The same CDR3 can be traced to other DNA sequences in this sample. This rearrangement joins TRBV24-1 to TRBJ2-2; TRBD2 agrees at 7 bases. This CDR3 spans 16 amino acids. The germline CDR1 and CDR2 sequences are KGHDR and SFDVKD. V was pared by 2 bases and J by 1 base, with 3 bases of the junction left unmatched. The CDR3 is CATSDSSGGNTGELFF. As DNA, the CDR3 is TGTGCCACCAGTGATTCGTCGGGGGGGAACACCGGGGAGCTGTTTTTT.

The rearrangement links TRBV5-4 to TRBJ2-7, with D perhaps matching TRBD1 (6 bases). The V end lost 2 bases, the J end lost 4 bases, and 7 bases lay between the germline ends. Germline assignment: CDR1 SGHNT and CDR2 YYREEE (reference sequence). The CDR3 has 12 amino acids. CDR3 loop: CASSFRGYEQYF. CDR3 in DNA: TGTGCCAGCAGCTTCAGGGGTTACGAGCAGTACTTC.

This rearrangement joins TRBV6-2 or TRBV6-3 to TRBJ1-4; D might be TRBD1 (5 bases). Germline V gene data show CDR1 as MNHEY and CDR2 as SVGEGT. This CDR3 has 14 residues. Trimming took 6 bases from V and 7 from J, leaving 15 bases between them. DNA for the CDR3: TGTGCCAGCAGGCCTCAGGGAGTATCTGAAAAACTGTTTTTT. Protein product: CASRPQGVSEKLFF.

The chain links TRBV2 to TRBJ2-3; 10 nucleotides line up with TRBD2. This CDR3 has 20 residues. In germline, CDR1 is SNHLY, CDR2 FYNNEI. J lost 2 bases, V lost 2 bases, and 16 bases had no gene match. CDR3 region: CASSEFLATSGFTFTDTQYF. The DNA of the CDR3 is TGTGCCAGCAGTGAATTTTTAGCGACTAGCGGGTTCACCTTCACAGATACGCAGTATTTT.

The chain uses TRBV15 and TRBJ2-5, with 7 bases identical to TRBD2. Trimming cost V 5 bases and J 10 bases; bases outside gene matches: 13. CDR3 size: 14 residues. Looked up from germline, CDR1 is LNHNV and CDR2 is YYDKDF (reference sequence). The CDR3 DNA follows: TGTGCCACCAGCGGGGGAGTGCCCGGGGGGTTCCAGTACTTC. This sequence encodes CATSGGVPGGFQYF.

This chain links TRBV5-1 with TRBJ2-2, with D perhaps TRBD1 (5 bases). Germline CDR1 and CDR2: SGHRS and YFSETQ. CDR3 size: 14 residues. Trimming left V 2 bases short and J 5 bases short, with 10 bases between. The CDR3 sequence is CASSLDRPTGELFF. The DNA of the CDR3 is TGCGCCAGCAGCTTAGACAGACCAACCGGGGAGCTGTTTTTT.

The J gene is TRBJ2-5, the V gene TRBV2; 10 bases agree with TRBD2. This CDR3 spans 12 amino acids. Germline loops: CDR1 SNHLY, CDR2 FYNNEI. Trimming removed 6 bases from V and 5 bases from J; junction bases left unmatched: 0. The CDR3 DNA is TGTGCCAGCAGGACTAGCGGGGAGACCCAGTACTTC. It specifies CASRTSGETQYF.

The V and J genes are TRBV2 and TRBJ1-3; D gene unclear. Trimming removed 1 base at V and 4 bases at J, with 5 bases between. CDR1 is SNHLY, CDR2 FYNNEI, per germline. The CDR3 spans 13 residues. CDR3 sequence: CASSEETGNTIYF. The DNA of the CDR3 is TGTGCCAGCAGTGAAGAGACCGGAAACACCATATATTTT. Variable domain in full (rest from reference TRBV2 and TRBJ1-3): EPEVTQTPSHQVTQMGQEVILRCVPISNHLYFYWYRQILGQKVEFLVSFYNNEISEKSEIFDDQFSVERPDGSNFTLKIRSTKLEDSAMYFCASSEETGNTIYFGEGSWLTVV.

The rearrangement uses TRBV29-1 and TRBJ1-1; D is perhaps TRBD1 (5 bases). Trimming shortened V by 4 bases and J by 0 bases, and 9 bases separated the two germline ends. The CDR3 runs 13 residues. Germline CDR1 and CDR2: SQVTM and ANQGSEA. In DNA, the CDR3 is TGCAGCGTTGCCGGGACGGTGAACACTGAAGCTTTCTTT. Protein sequence: CSVAGTVNTEAFF.

This chain connects TRBV9 to TRBJ2-1; 12 bases map to TRBD2. The V segment lost 2 bases and the J segment 4 bases; nucleotides outside the gene matches: 4. Germline assignment: CDR1 SGDLS and CDR2 YYNGEE. The CDR3 sequence is 16 residues long. The CDR3, as DNA: TGTGCCAGCAGCGTCGGACTAGCGGGACTTTACAATGAGCAGTTCTTC. Translation gives CASSVGLAGLYNEQFF.

The V gene is TRBV13, the J gene TRBJ1-6; D is uncertain. Germline lookup yields CDR1 PRHDT and CDR2 FYEKMQ (reference sequence). This CDR3 region has 19 residues. The ends were cut back, 6 bases at V and 0 bases at J, with 21 bases in the middle. In DNA form, the CDR3 reads TGTGCCAGCAGTTTCGGTCAGGACCTAGGGAGCTCCTATAATTCACCCCTCCACTTT. Translating it yields CASSFGQDLGSSYNSPLHF. The complete variable domain, with remaining parts taken from reference TRBV13 and TRBJ1-6, reads AAGVIQSPRHLIKEKRETATLKCYPIPRHDTVYWYQQGPGQDPQFLISFYEKMQSDKGSIPDRFSAQQFSDYHSELNMSSLELGDSALYFCASSFGQDLGSSYNSPLHFGNGTRLTVT.

The V gene is TRBV4-3, the J gene TRBJ1-4, with 11 bases fitting TRBD1. CDR3 length: 16 amino acids. Germline V gene lookup returns CDR1 LGHNA and CDR2 YSLEER. V was pared by 0 bases and J by 11 bases, with 8 bases of the junction left unmatched. As DNA, the CDR3 is TGCGCCAGCAGCCAAGATTGGGGGACAGGGGGAGGTAAACTGTTTTTT. It codes for CASSQDWGTGGGKLFF.

The V call is TRBV27, the J call TRBJ1-1; D unclear. V lost 1 base to trimming and J lost 2 bases, with 11 bases between them. CDR1 and CDR2 from the germline V gene are MNHEY and SMNVEV (reference sequence). The CDR3 runs to 15 residues. The DNA for the CDR3 is TGTGCCAGCAGTTTATTCCCTTCTCTTAACACTGAAGCTTTCTTT. It specifies CASSLFPSLNTEAFF.